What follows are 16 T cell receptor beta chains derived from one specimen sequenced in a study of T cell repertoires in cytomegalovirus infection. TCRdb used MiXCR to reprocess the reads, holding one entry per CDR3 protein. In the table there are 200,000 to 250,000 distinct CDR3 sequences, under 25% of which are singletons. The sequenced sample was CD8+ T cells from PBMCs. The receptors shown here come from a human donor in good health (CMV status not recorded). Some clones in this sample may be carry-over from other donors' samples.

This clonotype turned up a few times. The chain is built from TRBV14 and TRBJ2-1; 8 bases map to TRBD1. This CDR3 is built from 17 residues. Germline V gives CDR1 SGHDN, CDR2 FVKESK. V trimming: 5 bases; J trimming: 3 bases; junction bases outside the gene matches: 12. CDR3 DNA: TGTGCCAGCAGCAAAGCATTCCAGGGGGCCCGCTACAATGAGCAGTTCTTC. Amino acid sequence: CASSKAFQGARYNEQFF.

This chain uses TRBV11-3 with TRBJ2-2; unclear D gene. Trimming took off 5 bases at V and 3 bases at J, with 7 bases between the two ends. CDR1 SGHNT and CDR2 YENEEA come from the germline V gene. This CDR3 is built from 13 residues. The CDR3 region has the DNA TGTGCCAGCAGCCCAGAGGACACCGGGGAGCTGTTTTTT. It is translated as CASSPEDTGELFF.

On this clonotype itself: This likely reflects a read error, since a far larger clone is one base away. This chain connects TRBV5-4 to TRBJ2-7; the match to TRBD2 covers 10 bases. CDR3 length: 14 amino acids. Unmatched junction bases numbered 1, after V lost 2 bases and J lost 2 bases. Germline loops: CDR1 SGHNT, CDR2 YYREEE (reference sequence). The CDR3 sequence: CASSFSGGTYEQYF. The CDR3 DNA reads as TGTGCCAGCAGCTTTAGCGGGGGGACCTACGAGCAGTACTTC. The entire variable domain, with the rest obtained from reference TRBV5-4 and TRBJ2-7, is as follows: ETGVTQSPTHLIKTRGQQVTLRCSSQSGHNTVSWYQQALGQGPQFIFQYYREEENGRGNFPPRFSGLQFPNYSSELNVNALELDDSALYLCASSFSGGTYEQYFGPGTRLTVT.

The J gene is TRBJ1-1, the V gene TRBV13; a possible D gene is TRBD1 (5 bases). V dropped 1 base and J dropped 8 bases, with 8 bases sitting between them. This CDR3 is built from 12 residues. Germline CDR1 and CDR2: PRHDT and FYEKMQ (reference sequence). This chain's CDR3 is CASSLEYREAFF. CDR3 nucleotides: TGTGCCAGCAGCTTAGAGTACAGGGAAGCTTTCTTT.

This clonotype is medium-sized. CDR3 region: CASSYAGGFTDTQYF. CDR3 nucleotides: TGTGCCAGCAGTTACGCGGGGGGATTCACAGATACGCAGTATTTT. The chain carries TRBV28 and TRBJ2-3; TRBD2 aligns across 8 bases. The CDR3 is 15 residues long. CDR1 MDHEN and CDR2 SYDVKM come from the germline V gene. The V gene end was trimmed by 4 bases and the J gene end by 2 bases; junction bases not matched to a gene: 5.

Here the CDR3 reads CASSYSTQRGYNEQFF. The CDR3 DNA is TGTGCCAGCAGTTACTCGACCCAGCGGGGTTACAATGAGCAGTTCTTC. V and J are TRBV6-2 or TRBV6-3 and TRBJ2-1; 7 bases match TRBD2. The CDR3 runs 16 residues. V trimming: 0 bases; J trimming: 4 bases; junction bases outside the gene matches: 6. Looked up from germline, CDR1 is MNHEY and CDR2 is SVGEGT.

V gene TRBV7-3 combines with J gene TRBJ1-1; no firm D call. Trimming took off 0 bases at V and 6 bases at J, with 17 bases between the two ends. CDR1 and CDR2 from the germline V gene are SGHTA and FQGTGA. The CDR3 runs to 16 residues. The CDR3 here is CASSLTVLAGSSEAFF. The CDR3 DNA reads TGTGCCAGCAGCTTAACGGTCTTAGCGGGGTCTTCTGAAGCTTTCTTT.

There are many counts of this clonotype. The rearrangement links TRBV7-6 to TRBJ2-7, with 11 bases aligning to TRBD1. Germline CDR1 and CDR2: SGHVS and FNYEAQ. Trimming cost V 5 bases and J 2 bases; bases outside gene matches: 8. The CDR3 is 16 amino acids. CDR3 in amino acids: CASSPGQGASTYEQYF. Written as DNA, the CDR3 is TGTGCCAGCAGCCCCGGACAGGGGGCCTCTACCTACGAGCAGTACTTC.

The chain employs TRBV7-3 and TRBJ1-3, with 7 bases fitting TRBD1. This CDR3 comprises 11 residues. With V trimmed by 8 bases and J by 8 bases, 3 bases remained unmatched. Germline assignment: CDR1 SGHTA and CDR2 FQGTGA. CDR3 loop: CASGQGDTIYF. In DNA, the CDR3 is TGTGCCAGCGGGCAGGGGGACACCATATATTTT.

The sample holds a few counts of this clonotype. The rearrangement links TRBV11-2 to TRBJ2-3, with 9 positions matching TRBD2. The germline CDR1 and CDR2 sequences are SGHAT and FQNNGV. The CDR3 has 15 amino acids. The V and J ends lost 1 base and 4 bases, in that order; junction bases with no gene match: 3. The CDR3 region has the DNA TGTGCCAGCAGCTTAGTGGGCGGGGGGGCAGATACGCAGTATTTT. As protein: CASSLVGGGADTQYF.

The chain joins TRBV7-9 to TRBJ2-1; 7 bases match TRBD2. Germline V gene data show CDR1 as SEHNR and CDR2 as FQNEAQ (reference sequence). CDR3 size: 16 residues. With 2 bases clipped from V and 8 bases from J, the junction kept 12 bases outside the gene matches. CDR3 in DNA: TGTGCCAGCAGCTTAAGGAGTAGCGGGCTCTTCGATGAGCAGTTCTTC. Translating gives CASSLRSSGLFDEQFF. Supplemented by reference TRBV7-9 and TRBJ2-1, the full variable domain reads DTGVSQNPRHKITKRGQNVTFRCDPISEHNRLYWYRQTLGQGPEFLTYFQNEAQLEKSRLLSDRFSAERPKGSFSTLEIQRTEQGDSAMYLCASSLRSSGLFDEQFFGPGTRLTVL.

CDR3 protein: CSVDSLAGGPSSPDTQHF. The CDR3 DNA is TGCAGCGTTGATTCCCTAGCGGGGGGCCCTTCGTCTCCAGATACGCAGCATTTT. V usage is TRBV29-1 and J usage is TRBJ2-3, with D perhaps TRBD1 (6 bases). Judging by the DNA end, TRBJ1-5 fits better; the J call may be wrong. The CDR3 has 18 amino acids. CDR1 is SQVTM, CDR2 ANQGSEA, per germline.

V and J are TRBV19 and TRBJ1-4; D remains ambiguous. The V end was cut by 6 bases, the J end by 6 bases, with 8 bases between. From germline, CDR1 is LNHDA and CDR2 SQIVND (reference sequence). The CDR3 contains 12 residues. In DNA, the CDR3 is TGTGCCAGTAGCTCCACGGATGAAAAACTGTTTTTT. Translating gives CASSSTDEKLFF.

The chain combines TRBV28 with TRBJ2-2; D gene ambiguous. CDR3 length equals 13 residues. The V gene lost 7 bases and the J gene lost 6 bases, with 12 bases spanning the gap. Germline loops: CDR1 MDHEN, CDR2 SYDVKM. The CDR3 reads CASNLVGSGELFF. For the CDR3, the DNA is TGTGCCAGCAACCTAGTCGGGTCCGGGGAGCTGTTTTTT.

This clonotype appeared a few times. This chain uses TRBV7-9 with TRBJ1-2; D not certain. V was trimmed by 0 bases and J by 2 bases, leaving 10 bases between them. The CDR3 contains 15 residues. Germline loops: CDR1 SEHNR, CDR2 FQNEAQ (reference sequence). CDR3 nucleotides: TGTGCCAGCAGCTTAGCTGGCATCGGAAACTATGGCTACACCTTC. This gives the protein CASSLAGIGNYGYTF.

DNA for the CDR3: TGTGCCAGAAGCATTGGACAGGGCGAGCAGTACTTC. Protein: CARSIGQGEQYF. This chain uses TRBV5-4 with TRBJ2-7; 8 bases agree with TRBD1. Trimming removed 8 bases from V and 6 bases from J; junction bases left unmatched: 7. This CDR3 contains 12 residues. Germline-derived CDR1 and CDR2 are SGHNT and YYREEE (reference sequence).